Presented here are 18 T cell receptor beta chains from one specimen sequenced in a study of regulatory T cells in long-lasting Graves disease (dated by TCRdb to the early 2020s). The receptor library was made with multiplex PCR. The sequencing machine was an Illumina HiSeq 4000. iRepertoire HTBI primers and Arm-PCR amplification of CDR3 regions were used to construct TCR beta libraries. The public reads were reanalyzed by TCRdb: fastp trimming at Q25, MiXCR alignment, in-frame beta chains only. Rows are combined by CDR3 protein, so each entry shows the most common genes and DNA. The sample table contains approximately 360,000 distinct CDR3 sequences; only one count was recorded for approximately 10% of them. The ten largest clones represent 15% to 20% of the sample. This specimen's time point label, per the study, means: newly diagnosed GD, antithyroid drugs for less than 3 months. For both TCR sequencing and RNA sequencing, RNA was extracted from PBMCs in TRIzol.

This same sample was also taken into another study, of T cells in Graves' hyperthyroidism and ophthalmopathy.

The source material was peripheral blood mononuclear cells (PBMCs), sampled at new diagnosis, from a patient treated with antithyroid drugs. Every receptor here comes from a woman under 30 with Graves disease. Donor details come from another sample of the same person, matched by shared clones.

This chain joins TRBV4-2 and TRBJ1-2; D is ambiguous. Trimming shortened V by 5 bases and J by 6 bases, and 19 bases separated the two germline ends. The CDR3 loop spans 15 amino acids. The germline CDR1 and CDR2 sequences are LGHNA and YNFKEQ. The CDR3 loop is CASSLSSGLLDGYTF. The CDR3 DNA reads TGTGCCAGCAGCTTGAGTTCCGGGCTCTTGGATGGCTACACCTTC.

This clonotype was seen at least ten times. This chain joins TRBV29-1 and TRBJ2-5; 12 nucleotides align to TRBD2. Looked up from germline, CDR1 is SQVTM and CDR2 is ANQGSEA. The CDR3 loop spans 19 amino acids. With V trimmed by 0 bases and J by 2 bases, 13 bases remained unmatched. CDR3 in DNA: TGCAGCGTTGAAGACCCGGGGGCCGGGACTAGCGGGCCTCAAGAGACCCAGTACTTC. The encoded protein is CSVEDPGAGTSGPQETQYF.

This clonotype was seen a few times. This chain links TRBV24-1 with TRBJ2-1; TRBD1 is a possible D gene (7 bases). The CDR3 length is 15 residues. Deletions cut 9 bases from V and 6 bases from J, with 20 bases between. CDR1 is KGHDR and CDR2 is SFDVKD in the germline V gene. CDR3 amino acids: CATSRPTEGANEQFF. For the CDR3, the DNA is TGTGCCACCTCCAGGCCGACGGAGGGGGCCAATGAGCAGTTCTTC.

V gene TRBV2 combines with J gene TRBJ1-5; D gene uncertain. The germline V and J ends were trimmed by 6 bases and 6 bases, with 15 bases remaining between them. This CDR3 spans 14 amino acids. Germline values: CDR1 SNHLY, CDR2 FYNNEI. Here the CDR3 reads CASSPAPNSQPQHF. The CDR3 coding sequence is TGTGCCAGCAGCCCAGCCCCAAATAGTCAGCCCCAGCATTTT.

The chain links TRBV4-2 to TRBJ2-1, with 11 bases identical to TRBD2. From germline, CDR1 is LGHNA and CDR2 YNFKEQ. The J segment lost 9 bases and the V segment lost 2 bases, leaving 9 bases of the junction unmatched. The CDR3 extends over 16 amino acids. CDR3: CASSQPTSGRPGEQFF. The DNA of the CDR3 is TGTGCCAGCAGCCAACCAACTAGCGGGAGACCGGGTGAGCAGTTCTTC.

This clonotype was observed many times. One end of the junction is discordant with germline, which a read error may explain. This chain joins TRBV2 and TRBJ1-1; tentative D call: TRBD1 (5 bases). The CDR3 runs 11 residues. The germline V gene has CDR1 SNHLY and CDR2 FYNNEI. Here the CDR3 DNA reads TGTGCCGGCAGGGACAACACTGAAGCTTTCTTT. Protein sequence: CAGRDNTEAFF.

This clonotype came up many times. V and J are TRBV4-1 and TRBJ1-4; tentatively, D is TRBD1 (6 bases). The CDR3 length is 14 residues. CDR1 and CDR2 from the germline V gene are MGHRA and YSYEKL. Trimming pared 6 bases from V and 8 bases from J, leaving 16 bases between. DNA for the CDR3: TGCGCCAGCAGACCACAGGGAGGGTCGGAAAAACTGTTTTTT. As protein: CASRPQGGSEKLFF.

CDR3 residues: CASSLVPGNNQPQHF. For the CDR3, the DNA is TGCGCCAGCAGCTTGGTACCAGGGAACAATCAGCCCCAGCATTTT. This chain links TRBV5-1 with TRBJ1-5, with D possibly TRBD1 on 5 matching bases. V lost 0 bases, J lost 3 bases, and 10 bases lay in between. This CDR3 contains 15 residues. Germline CDR1 is SGHRS and CDR2 is YFSETQ.

This clonotype was observed at least ten times. This chain uses TRBV7-2 with TRBJ1-5; D gene uncertain. This CDR3 spans 13 amino acids. The ends were cut back, 3 bases at V and 3 bases at J, with 6 bases in the middle. CDR1 and CDR2 (germline): SGHTA, FQGNSA. CDR3 DNA: TGTGCCAGCAGCTTCCGACCCAATCAGCCCCAGCATTTT. Its translation: CASSFRPNQPQHF.

This clonotype was seen many times. The chain links TRBV6-1 to TRBJ2-7; D unresolved. Germline values: CDR1 MNHNS, CDR2 SASEGT. The CDR3 runs to 13 residues. V lost 5 bases, J lost 0 bases, and 8 bases lay in between. The CDR3 spells CASSPGPSYEQYV. The CDR3 DNA follows: TGTGCCAGCAGTCCTGGCCCCTCCTACGAGCAGTACGTC.

V and J are TRBV27 and TRBJ2-2; 13 bases map to TRBD2. CDR1 is MNHEY, CDR2 SMNVEV, per germline (reference sequence). The V segment lost 4 bases and the J segment 10 bases; nucleotides outside the gene matches: 9. The CDR3 is 16 amino acids. CDR3 bases: TGTGCCAGCAGTTCTAGACTAGCGGGGGGACACGAGGAGCTGTTTTTT. As protein: CASSSRLAGGHEELFF.

The chain is built from TRBV5-1 and TRBJ2-5; tentatively, D is TRBD1 or TRBD2 (6 bases each). CDR1 is SGHRS and CDR2 is YFSETQ in the germline V gene. V lost 4 bases and J lost 1, with 17 bases in between. This CDR3 has 16 amino acids. CDR3 amino acids: CASSRGRGHFQETQYF. CDR3 DNA: TGCGCCAGCAGCCGTGGACGGGGGCACTTCCAAGAGACCCAGTACTTC.

There are many counts of this clonotype. The J gene is TRBJ2-1, the V gene TRBV27; 7 bases map to TRBD2. V was clipped by 2 bases and J by 6 bases; unmatched bases: 7. The CDR3 has 15 residues. CDR1 and CDR2 from the germline V gene are MNHEY and SMNVEV (reference sequence). The CDR3 protein is CASSLGAGVANEQFF. CDR3 nucleotides: TGTGCCAGCAGTTTAGGGGCGGGAGTTGCCAATGAGCAGTTCTTC.

This clonotype was detected many times. Mismatch with germline at one junction end may stem from a read error. V and J are TRBV11-2 and TRBJ1-2, with D possibly being TRBD1 (6 bases). CDR3 length equals 18 residues. Germline V gives CDR1 SGHAT, CDR2 FQNNGV. The CDR3 nucleotides read TGTGCCTGCAGCTTAGTTGTCGGGGGCGACATCTCTAACTATGGCTACACCTTC. Translated: CACSLVVGGDISNYGYTF. The variable domain in full, with the rest retrieved from reference TRBV11-2 and TRBJ1-2, is EAGVAQSPRYKIIEKRQSVAFWCNPISGHATLYWYQQILGQGPKLLIQFQNNGVVDDSQLPKDRFSAERLKGVDSTLKIQPAKLEDSAVYLCACSLVVGGDISNYGYTFGSGTRLTVV.

The V call is TRBV6-2 or TRBV6-3, the J call TRBJ2-7, with a possible D match to TRBD2 (6 bases). Looked up from germline, CDR1 is MNHEY and CDR2 is SVGEGT. The CDR3 runs to 17 residues. CDR3: CACSHPPGLESLYEQYV. CDR3 sequence (DNA): TGTGCCTGCAGCCACCCCCCGGGACTGGAAAGCTTGTACGAGCAGTACGTC.

The rearrangement joins TRBV5-5 to TRBJ2-5; 11 bases match TRBD2. This CDR3 is built from 17 residues. In germline, CDR1 is SGHKS, CDR2 YYEKEE (reference sequence). The ends lost 2 bases at V and 0 bases at J; junction bases unmatched: 6. In DNA, the CDR3 is TGTGCCAGCAGCTTCCAGACTAGCGGGATATACCAAGAGACCCAGTACTTC. Translation gives CASSFQTSGIYQETQYF.

Comment on this clonotype: A far larger clone lies a single base away; this is likely a read error. The genes are TRBV7-9 and TRBJ2-7; no definite D call. This CDR3 region has 12 residues. V was shortened by 1 base and J by 4 bases, with 5 bases between the two germline ends. Germline V gene data show CDR1 as SEHNR and CDR2 as FQNEAQ (reference sequence). CDR3 protein: CASSLVVYEQYF. In DNA form, the CDR3 reads TGTGCCAGCAGCTTAGTGGTTTACGAGCAGTACTTC. Looking up the rest from reference TRBV7-9 and TRBJ2-7 gives the full variable domain: DTGVSQNPRHKITKRGQNVTFRCDPISEHNRLYWYRQTLGQGPEFLTYFQNEAQLEKSRLLSDRFSAERPKGSFSTLEIQRTEQGDSAMYLCASSLVVYEQYFGPGTRLTVT.

There are a few counts of this clonotype. This sequence joins TRBV14 and TRBJ2-5; D is uncertain. Germline values: CDR1 SGHDN, CDR2 FVKESK. V was shortened by 6 bases and J by 1 base, with 18 bases between the two germline ends. This CDR3 spans 16 amino acids. CDR3 loop: CASRETGPGVQETQYF. The CDR3, as DNA: TGTGCCAGCAGGGAAACGGGTCCCGGAGTCCAAGAGACCCAGTACTTC.